The T cell receptor beta chain described here comes from a study of T cell responses to AZD1222 COVID-19 vaccine. Study information: Samples with a second dose at about 4 or about 12 weeks were pooled together. Overall study results and limits: Clonal diversity was possibly underestimated, and the donors were mostly white British, with more females. The study reported that nearly half of spike-specific TCRs target unmutated variant regions. Among those given AZD1222, only five or six were seropositive at baseline.

The CDR3 contains 14 residues. Germline V lookup: CDR1 LGHNT, CDR2 FRNRAP. Germline trimming cut 5 bases from V and 6 bases from J; bases unmatched to any gene: 10. This clone was picked up one time. No antigen is known for it. Repertoires were generated with immunoSEQ multiplex PCR, while TCRdb's copy carries only in-frame clones and drops some. The profile shows around 200,000 clones, approximately 93% of them singletons. The sample here was peripheral blood, taken on day 0 of AZD1222 vaccination. The V call is TRBV12-5, the J call TRBJ2-7, with 7 nucleotides matching TRBD1. The sequence was obtained from an adult in good health. CDR3 sequence (DNA): TGTGCTAGTGGTCCGTGGGACAGAACCTCCGAGCAGTACTTC. It is translated as CASGPWDRTSEQYF.